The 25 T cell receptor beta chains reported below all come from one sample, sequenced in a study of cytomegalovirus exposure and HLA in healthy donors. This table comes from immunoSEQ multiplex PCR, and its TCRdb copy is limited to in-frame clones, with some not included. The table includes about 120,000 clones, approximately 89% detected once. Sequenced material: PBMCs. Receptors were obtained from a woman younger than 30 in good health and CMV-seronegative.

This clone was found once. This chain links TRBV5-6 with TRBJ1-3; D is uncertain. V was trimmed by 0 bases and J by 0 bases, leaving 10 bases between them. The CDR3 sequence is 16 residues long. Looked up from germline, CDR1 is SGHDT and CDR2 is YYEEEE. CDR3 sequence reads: CASSLGAGYSGNTIYF. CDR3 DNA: TGTGCCAGCAGCTTGGGGGCGGGCTACTCTGGAAACACCATATATTTT.

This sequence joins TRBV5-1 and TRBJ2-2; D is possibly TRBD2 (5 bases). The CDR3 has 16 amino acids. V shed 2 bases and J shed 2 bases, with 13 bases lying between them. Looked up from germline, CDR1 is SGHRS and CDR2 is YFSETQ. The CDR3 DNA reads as TGCGCCAGCAGCTTTGGCGAGGGCATAAACACCGGGGAGCTGTTTTTT. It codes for CASSFGEGINTGELFF. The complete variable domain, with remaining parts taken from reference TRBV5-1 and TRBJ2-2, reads KAGVTQTPRYLIKTRGQQVTLSCSPISGHRSVSWYQQTPGQGLQFLFEYFSETQRNKGNFPGRFSGRQFSNSRSEMNVSTLELGDSALYLCASSFGEGINTGELFFGEGSRLTVL.

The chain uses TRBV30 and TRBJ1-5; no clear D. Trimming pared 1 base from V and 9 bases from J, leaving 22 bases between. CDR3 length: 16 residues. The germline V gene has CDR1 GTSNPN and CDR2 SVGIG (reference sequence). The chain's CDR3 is CAWSAFTEIAVPPQHF. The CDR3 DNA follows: TGTGCCTGGAGTGCGTTCACAGAGATTGCCGTACCGCCCCAGCATTTT.

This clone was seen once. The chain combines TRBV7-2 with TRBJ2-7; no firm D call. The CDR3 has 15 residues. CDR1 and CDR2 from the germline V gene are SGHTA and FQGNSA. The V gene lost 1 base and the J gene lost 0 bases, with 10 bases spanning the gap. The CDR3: CASSLEFASSYEQYF. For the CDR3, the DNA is TGTGCCAGCAGCTTAGAGTTCGCCAGCTCCTACGAGCAGTACTTC.

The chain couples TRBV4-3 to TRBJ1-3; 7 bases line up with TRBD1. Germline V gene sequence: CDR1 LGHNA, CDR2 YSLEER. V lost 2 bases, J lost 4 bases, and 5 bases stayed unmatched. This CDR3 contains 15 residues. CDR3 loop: CASSQQTGVGNTIYF. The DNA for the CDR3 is TGCGCCAGCAGCCAACAAACAGGGGTCGGAAACACCATATATTTT.

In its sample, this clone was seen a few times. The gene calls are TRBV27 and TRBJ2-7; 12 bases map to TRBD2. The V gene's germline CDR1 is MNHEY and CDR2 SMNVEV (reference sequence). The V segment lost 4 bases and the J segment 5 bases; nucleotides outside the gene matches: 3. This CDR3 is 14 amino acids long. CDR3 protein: CASSWTSGINEQYF. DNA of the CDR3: TGTGCCAGCAGTTGGACTAGCGGGATCAACGAGCAGTACTTC.

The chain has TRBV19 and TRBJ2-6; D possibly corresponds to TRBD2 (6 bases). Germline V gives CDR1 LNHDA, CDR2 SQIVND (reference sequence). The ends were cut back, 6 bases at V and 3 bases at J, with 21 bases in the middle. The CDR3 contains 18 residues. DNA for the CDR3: TGTGCCAGTAGCACCTTGTACGGGAGAGGCCATGGGGCCAACGTCCTGACTTTC. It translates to CASSTLYGRGHGANVLTF. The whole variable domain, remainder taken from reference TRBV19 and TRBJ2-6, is DGGITQSPKYLFRKEGQNVTLSCEQNLNHDAMYWYRQDPGQGLRLIYYSQIVNDFQKGDIAEGYSVSREKKESFPLTVTSAQKNPTAFYLCASSTLYGRGHGANVLTFGAGSRLTVL.

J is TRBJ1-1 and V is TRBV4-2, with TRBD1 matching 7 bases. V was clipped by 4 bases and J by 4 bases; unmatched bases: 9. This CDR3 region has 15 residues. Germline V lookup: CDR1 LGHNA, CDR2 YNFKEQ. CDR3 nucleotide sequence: TGTGCCAGCAGCCTTCCCGAAGGGGGCGGCACTGAAGCTTTCTTT. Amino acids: CASSLPEGGGTEAFF.

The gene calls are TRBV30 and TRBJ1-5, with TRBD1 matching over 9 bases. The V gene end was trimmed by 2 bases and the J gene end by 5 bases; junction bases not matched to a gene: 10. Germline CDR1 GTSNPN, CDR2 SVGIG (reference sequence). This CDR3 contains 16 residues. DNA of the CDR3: TGTGCCTGGAGTCCCAAACAGGGGGCGCCGGATCAGCCCCAGCATTTT. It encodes CAWSPKQGAPDQPQHF.

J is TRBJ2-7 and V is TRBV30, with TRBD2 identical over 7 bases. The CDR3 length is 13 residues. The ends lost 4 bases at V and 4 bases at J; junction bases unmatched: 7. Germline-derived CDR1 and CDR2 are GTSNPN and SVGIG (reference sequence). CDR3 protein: CAWNPMGGYEQYF. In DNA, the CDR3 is TGTGCCTGGAACCCTATGGGGGGGTACGAGCAGTACTTC.

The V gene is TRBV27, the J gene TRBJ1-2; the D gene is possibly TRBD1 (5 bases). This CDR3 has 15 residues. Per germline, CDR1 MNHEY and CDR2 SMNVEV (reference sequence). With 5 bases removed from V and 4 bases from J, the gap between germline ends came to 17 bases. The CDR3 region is CASSTTVRGVYGYTF. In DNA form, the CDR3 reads TGTGCCAGCAGTACAACCGTTCGGGGGGTCTATGGCTACACCTTC.

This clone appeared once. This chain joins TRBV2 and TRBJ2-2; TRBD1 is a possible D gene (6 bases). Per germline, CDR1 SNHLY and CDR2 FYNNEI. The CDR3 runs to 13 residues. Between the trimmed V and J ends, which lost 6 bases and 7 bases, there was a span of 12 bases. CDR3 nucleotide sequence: TGTGCCAGCAGCGAGAGACAGGTCGGGGAGCTGTTTTTT. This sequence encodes CASSERQVGELFF. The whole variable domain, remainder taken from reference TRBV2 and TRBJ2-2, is EPEVTQTPSHQVTQMGQEVILRCVPISNHLYFYWYRQILGQKVEFLVSFYNNEISEKSEIFDDQFSVERPDGSNFTLKIRSTKLEDSAMYFCASSERQVGELFFGEGSRLTVL.

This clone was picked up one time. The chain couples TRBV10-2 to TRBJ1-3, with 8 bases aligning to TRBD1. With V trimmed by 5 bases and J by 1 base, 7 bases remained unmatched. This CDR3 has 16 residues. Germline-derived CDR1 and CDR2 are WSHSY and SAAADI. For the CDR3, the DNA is TGCGCCAGCAGTATCACAGGGGGAGCTTCTGGAAACACCATATATTTT. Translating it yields CASSITGGASGNTIYF.

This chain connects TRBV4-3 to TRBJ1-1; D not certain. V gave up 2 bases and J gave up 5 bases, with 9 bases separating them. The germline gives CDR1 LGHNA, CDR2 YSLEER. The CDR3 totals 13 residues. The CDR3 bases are TGCGCCAGCAGCCAAATGCTCGGGACTGAAGCTTTCTTT. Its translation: CASSQMLGTEAFF.

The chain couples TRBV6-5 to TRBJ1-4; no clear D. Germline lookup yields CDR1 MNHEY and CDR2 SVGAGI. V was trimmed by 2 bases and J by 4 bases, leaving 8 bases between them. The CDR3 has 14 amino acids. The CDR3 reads CASSYVQNNEKLFF. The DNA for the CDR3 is TGTGCCAGCAGTTACGTACAGAATAATGAAAAACTGTTTTTT.

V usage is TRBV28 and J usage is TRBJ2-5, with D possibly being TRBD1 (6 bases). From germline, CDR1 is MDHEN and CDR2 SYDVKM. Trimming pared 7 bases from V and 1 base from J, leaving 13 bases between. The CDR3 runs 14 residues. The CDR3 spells CASTLGGTQETQYF. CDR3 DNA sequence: TGTGCCAGCACCCTAGGGGGAACCCAAGAGACCCAGTACTTC. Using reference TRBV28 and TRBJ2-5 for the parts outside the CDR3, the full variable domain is DVKVTQSSRYLVKRTGEKVFLECVQDMDHENMFWYRQDPGLGLRLIYFSYDVKMKEKGDIPEGYSVSREKKERFSLILESASTNQTSMYLCASTLGGTQETQYFGPGTRLLVL.

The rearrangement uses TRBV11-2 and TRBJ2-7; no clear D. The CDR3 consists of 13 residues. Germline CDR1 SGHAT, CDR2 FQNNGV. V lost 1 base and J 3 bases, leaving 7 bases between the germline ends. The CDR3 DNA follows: TGTGCCAGCAGCTTAGCAGTGAACTACGAGCAGTACTTC. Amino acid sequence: CASSLAVNYEQYF.

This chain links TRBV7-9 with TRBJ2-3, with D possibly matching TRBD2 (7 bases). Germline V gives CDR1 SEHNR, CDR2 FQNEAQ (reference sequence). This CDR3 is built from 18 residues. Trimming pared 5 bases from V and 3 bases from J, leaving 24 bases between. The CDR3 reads CASSAPRGRGSSTDTQYF. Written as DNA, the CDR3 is TGTGCCAGCAGCGCCCCTAGGGGGAGGGGATCTTCGACAGATACGCAGTATTTT.

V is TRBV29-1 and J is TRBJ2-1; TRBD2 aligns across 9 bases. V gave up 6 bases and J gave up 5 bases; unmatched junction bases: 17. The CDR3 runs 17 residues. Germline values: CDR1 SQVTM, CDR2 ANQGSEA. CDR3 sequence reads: CSVLGPAGGLNDNEQFF. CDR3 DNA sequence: TGCAGCGTGCTCGGTCCAGCGGGGGGCCTCAATGACAATGAGCAGTTCTTC.

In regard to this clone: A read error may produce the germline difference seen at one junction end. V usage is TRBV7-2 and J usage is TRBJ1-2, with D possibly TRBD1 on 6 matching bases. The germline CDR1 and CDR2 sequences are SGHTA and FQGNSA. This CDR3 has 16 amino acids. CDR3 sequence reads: CASSQSGTHTGYGYTF. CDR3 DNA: TGTGCCAGCAGCCAGTCCGGGACACATACGGGGTATGGCTATACCTTC.

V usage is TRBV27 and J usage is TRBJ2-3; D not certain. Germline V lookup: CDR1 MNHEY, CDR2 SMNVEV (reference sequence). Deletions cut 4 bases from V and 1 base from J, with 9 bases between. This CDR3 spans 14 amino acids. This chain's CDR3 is CASSSNRGTDTQYF. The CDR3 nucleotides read TGTGCCAGCAGTTCCAACCGAGGCACAGATACGCAGTATTTT.

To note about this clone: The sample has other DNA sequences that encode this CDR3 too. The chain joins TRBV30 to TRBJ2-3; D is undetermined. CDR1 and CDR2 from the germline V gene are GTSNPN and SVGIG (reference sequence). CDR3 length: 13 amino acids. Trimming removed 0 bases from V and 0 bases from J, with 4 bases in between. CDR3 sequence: CAWSVTSTDTQYF. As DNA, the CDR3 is TGTGCCTGGAGTGTAACTAGCACAGATACGCAGTATTTT.

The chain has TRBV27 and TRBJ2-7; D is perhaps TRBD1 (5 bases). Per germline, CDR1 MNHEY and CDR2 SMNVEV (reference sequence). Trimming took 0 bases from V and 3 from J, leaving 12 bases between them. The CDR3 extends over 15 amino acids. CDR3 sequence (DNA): TGTGCCAGCAGTTTATCTTCTACAGGTAGCTACGAGCAGTACGTC. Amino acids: CASSLSSTGSYEQYV.

The CDR3 protein is CASSYDTHNEQFF. CDR3 bases: TGTGCCAGCAGTTACGACACCCACAATGAGCAGTTCTTC. This rearrangement joins TRBV6-5 to TRBJ2-1; D gene unclear. Trimming shortened V by 2 bases and J by 5 bases, and 7 bases separated the two germline ends. CDR1 is MNHEY and CDR2 is SVGAGI in the germline V gene. This CDR3 spans 13 amino acids.

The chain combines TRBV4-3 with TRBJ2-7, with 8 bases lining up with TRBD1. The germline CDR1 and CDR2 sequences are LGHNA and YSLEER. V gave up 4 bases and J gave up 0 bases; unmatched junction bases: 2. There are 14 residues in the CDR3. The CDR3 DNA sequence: TGCGCCAGCAGCCCAGGGGGCTCCTCCTACGAGCAGTACTTC. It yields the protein CASSPGGSSYEQYF.